These T cell receptor beta chains were read from a single sample in a study of blood T cell repertoires in COVID-19. The method was immunoSEQ multiplex PCR; TCRdb's version includes in-frame clones alone and lacks a portion of them. Of 330,000 or so clones detected, about 91% appear once; the ten largest clones hold 9.9%. The sample was peripheral blood. The receptors were gathered from a man younger than 40 with COVID-19, enrolled during active disease. CDR3s include the opening cysteine and the closing phenylalanine or tryptophan. The D gene is left open where the match is weak. A row's size may be missing; if present it is once, few, many or a size class.

j_call clone_size v_call d_call cdr3_nt cdr3_aa
TRBJ2-2 NA TRBV7-3 TRBD1 TGTGCCAGCAGCTTCCCAGGGGGAACGAACACCGGGGAGCTGTTTTTT CASSFPGGTNTGELFF
TRBJ2-3 few TRBV28 TRBD2 TGTGCCAGCAGTCCTGTGGGACTAGCGAGAAGCACAGATACGCAGTATTTT CASSPVGLARSTDTQYF
TRBJ2-3 NA TRBV7-2 NA TGTGCCAGCAGCTTAGGCCAGGGGTTGCGCACAGATACGCAGTATTTT CASSLGQGLRTDTQYF
TRBJ1-1 NA TRBV18 NA TGTGCCAGCTCATCAGGGACGGGGGGGAACACTGAAGCTTTCTTT CASSSGTGGNTEAFF
TRBJ1-1 few TRBV18 NA TGTGCCAGCTCACCTACAACAGGGAAGGCTGAAGCTTTCTTT CASSPTTGKAEAFF
TRBJ1-2 NA TRBV28 TRBD1 TGTGCCAGCAGTGGGGGACAGGGGGCGGCATTCTATGGCTACACCTTC CASSGGQGAAFYGYTF
TRBJ2-7 NA TRBV30 NA TGTGCCTGGAGTGTGGAGGCCAGGGGCTACGAGCAGTACTTC CAWSVEARGYEQYF
TRBJ2-2 NA TRBV11-3 TRBD2 TGTGCCAGCAGCTTAGGACTAGCGGCAACCGGGGAGCTGTTTTTT CASSLGLAATGELFF
TRBJ2-7 NA TRBV7-3 NA TGTGCCAGCAGCCCGGGGACTGATAGCTCCTACGAGCAGTACTTC CASSPGTDSSYEQYF
TRBJ2-1 NA TRBV9 TRBD1 TGTGCCAGCAGCCCGGGGACAGGGGGATACAATGAGCAGTTCTTC CASSPGTGGYNEQFF
TRBJ2-1 NA TRBV27 TRBD2 TGTGCCAGCAGTTTCCACCAGCGGGGTGAGCAGTTCTTC CASSFHQRGEQFF
TRBJ1-1 NA TRBV20-1 NA TGCAGTGCTAGAGCTTTGACAGAAGCTTTCTTT CSARALTEAFF
TRBJ1-6 NA TRBV7-8 TRBD1 TGTGCCAGCAGCTTAGCGATGGGGGGCCGTTGGACAGGCAATTCACCCCTCCACTTT CASSLAMGGRWTGNSPLHF
TRBJ2-6 NA TRBV28 NA TGTGCCAGCAGTTTGCGTTTGACTGGGGCCAACGTCCTGACTTTC CASSLRLTGANVLTF
TRBJ2-2 NA TRBV11-2 NA TGTGCCGGGAGTGGATCAGTGAACACCGGGGAGCTGTTTTTT CAGSGSVNTGELFF
TRBJ1-2 NA TRBV12-3/TRBV12-4 NA TGTGCCAGCAGTTTAAGCAGGGGATCGGGCTACACCTTC CASSLSRGSGYTF
TRBJ2-3 NA TRBV20-1 NA TGCAGTGCTAGTGGCAGATACCTCATGAATACGCAGTATTTT CSASGRYLMNTQYF
TRBJ1-6 NA TRBV19 TRBD1 TGTGCCAGTAGCCCACAGGGGTCTAGTTCACCCCTCCACTTT CASSPQGSSSPLHF
TRBJ1-4 NA TRBV28 NA TGTGCCAGCAGCCCCATGGGGGGTATTGGTGAAAAACTGTTTTTT CASSPMGGIGEKLFF
TRBJ2-7 NA TRBV28 NA TGTGCCAGCAGTTTGGGGAGTCTAGCGTACGAGCAGTACTTC CASSLGSLAYEQYF
TRBJ2-5 few TRBV29-1 NA TGCAGCGTTGAATCCCCAGGGGACGGGGAGACCCAGTACTTC CSVESPGDGETQYF
TRBJ2-7 NA TRBV27 NA TGTGCCAGCAGTTTAAAAATTGGAGGGCAGGTCTACGAGCAGTACTTC CASSLKIGGQVYEQYF